This entry lists 7 T cell receptor beta chains sequenced from one sample in a study of T-cell memory formation after mild COVID-19. One entry per CDR3 protein results from TCRdb running MiXCR on the 5' RACE reads. The sample yields fewer than 110,000 distinct CDR3 sequences, approximately 15% seen once. The sequencing sample was made of PBMCs or a T cell subset sorted from them (not recorded which). Receptor source: a man younger than 30 who had mild COVID-19 (a few samples of this study predate the infection). Cell type and time point are not known.

This clonotype came up a few times. The rearrangement joins TRBV9 to TRBJ2-5, with D perhaps TRBD1 or TRBD2 (6 bases each). Between the trimmed V and J ends, which lost 3 bases and 1 base, there was a span of 16 bases. CDR1 is SGDLS and CDR2 is YYNGEE in the germline V gene. The CDR3 covers 16 residues. The CDR3: CASSAELRGLQETQYF. In DNA, the CDR3 is TGTGCCAGCAGCGCAGAACTACGGGGGCTCCAAGAGACCCAGTACTTC.

This chain links TRBV7-9 with TRBJ1-4; 8 bases agree with TRBD1. Trimming at V came to 6 bases and at J to 5 bases, leaving 5 bases not matched to a gene. The CDR3 consists of 14 residues. Germline V lookup: CDR1 SEHNR, CDR2 FQNEAQ (reference sequence). CDR3: CASRGQAANEKLFF. In DNA, the CDR3 is TGTGCCAGCAGGGGACAGGCAGCAAATGAAAAACTGTTTTTT.

The V call is TRBV7-6, the J call TRBJ1-1, with a possible D match to TRBD1 (6 bases). V lost 2 bases and J lost 2, with 12 bases in between. The CDR3 spans 15 residues. The germline CDR1 and CDR2 sequences are SGHVS and FNYEAQ. The CDR3 nucleotides read TGTGCCAGCAGCTTATGGCAGGGACAAAACACTGAAGCTTTCTTT. This sequence encodes CASSLWQGQNTEAFF.

The chain is built from TRBV5-1 and TRBJ2-2; the D is unclear. Per germline, CDR1 SGHRS and CDR2 YFSETQ. This CDR3 contains 16 residues. V was clipped by 0 bases and J by 0 bases, with 9 bases between them. The CDR3 here is CASSLALAANTGELFF. CDR3 DNA sequence: TGCGCCAGCAGCTTGGCCCTGGCCGCGAACACCGGGGAGCTGTTTTTT.

This clonotype showed up just a few times. V and J are TRBV6-2 or TRBV6-3 and TRBJ2-7; D gene uncertain. The ends were cut back, 5 bases at V and 7 bases at J, with 15 bases in the middle. The germline V gene has CDR1 MNHEY and CDR2 SVGEGT. The CDR3 sequence is 13 residues long. CDR3 protein: CASSRHDDREQYV. The CDR3 DNA sequence: TGTGCCAGCAGTAGACATGACGACCGGGAGCAGTACGTC.

This clonotype was observed at least ten times. V usage is TRBV5-5 and J usage is TRBJ2-5, with D perhaps matching TRBD1 (5 bases). Trimming shortened V by 0 bases and J by 5 bases, and 11 bases separated the two germline ends. This CDR3 has 14 amino acids. Germline V gene sequence: CDR1 SGHKS, CDR2 YYEKEE (reference sequence). The CDR3 nucleotides read TGTGCCAGCAGCTTGGGGCAGGGTCGGGAGACCCAGTACTTC. It codes for CASSLGQGRETQYF.

This clonotype occurred a few times. This chain links TRBV4-1 with TRBJ1-5; D is undetermined. The CDR3 spans 15 residues. Germline CDR1 and CDR2: MGHRA and YSYEKL. V shed 1 base and J shed 3 bases, with 10 bases lying between them. DNA for the CDR3: TGCGCCAGCAGCCAAGGAGAGGCCTACAATCAGCCCCAGCATTTT. It encodes CASSQGEAYNQPQHF.